These 5 T cell receptor beta chains share one sample of origin, sequenced in a study of shared clonotypes between healthy human individuals. TCRdb keeps only in-frame clones here, not all; method: immunoSEQ multiplex PCR. The sample records roughly 2.5 million clones, 85% to 95% being singletons. Material for sequencing was naive CD4+ T cells sorted from blood. Stated subset: CD45RA+ positively selected. Receptors originate from a man between 18 and 35 years old in good health.

This clone appeared once. Other DNA sequences within the sample encode an identical CDR3. The V gene is TRBV20-1, the J gene TRBJ1-2; D call uncertain. The CDR3 consists of 11 residues. Trimming removed 3 bases from V and 4 bases from J, with 6 bases in between. The germline CDR1 and CDR2 sequences are DFQATT and SNEGSKA (reference sequence). CDR3 DNA: TGCAGTGCTAGTGACGGCTATGGCTACACCTTC. This translates into CSASDGYGYTF.

The rearrangement uses TRBV7-8 and TRBJ2-5; 8 bases fit TRBD2. From germline, CDR1 is SGHVS and CDR2 FQNEAQ. Losses at the gene ends were 5 bases for V and 5 bases for J; bases not matched to a gene: 7. There are 14 residues in the CDR3. CDR3 in DNA: TGTGCCAGCAGCCTTAGCGGGGTACGGGAGACCCAGTACTTC. Its protein is CASSLSGVRETQYF.

In its sample, this clone was seen a few times. This sample includes further DNA sequences coding for the same CDR3. This sequence joins TRBV30 and TRBJ1-1; D remains ambiguous. Trimming left V 3 bases short and J 0 bases short, with 8 bases between. Germline CDR1 reads GTSNPN; CDR2 reads SVGIG (reference sequence). The CDR3 spans 13 residues. This CDR3 is CAWRVQLNTEAFF. The CDR3 coding sequence is TGTGCCTGGAGGGTACAACTGAACACTGAAGCTTTCTTT.

This clone has a single count. V gene TRBV15 combines with J gene TRBJ2-7; a weak D match, TRBD1 (6 bases). The CDR3 spans 17 residues. Trimming pared 0 bases from V and 3 bases from J, leaving 18 bases between. CDR1 and CDR2 (germline): LNHNV, YYDKDF (reference sequence). CDR3 sequence: CATSRESLGQPYYEQYF. CDR3 nucleotides: TGTGCCACCAGCAGAGAAAGTTTGGGACAACCTTACTACGAGCAGTACTTC. The full variable domain, rest sourced from reference TRBV15 and TRBJ2-7, is DAMVIQNPRYQVTQFGKPVTLSCSQTLNHNVMYWYQQKSSQAPKLLFHYYDKDFNNEADTPDNFQSRRPNTSFCFLDIRSPGLGDTAMYLCATSRESLGQPYYEQYFGPGTRLTVT.

Comment on this clone: Other DNA sequences within the sample encode an identical CDR3. V is TRBV2 and J is TRBJ2-2; D call uncertain. Trimming stripped 5 bases from V and 8 bases from J, with 6 bases between. This CDR3 has 11 residues. Germline lookup yields CDR1 SNHLY and CDR2 FYNNEI. CDR3 loop: CASSLTGELFF. The CDR3 DNA sequence: TGTGCCAGCAGTTTGACAGGGGAGCTGTTTTTT.